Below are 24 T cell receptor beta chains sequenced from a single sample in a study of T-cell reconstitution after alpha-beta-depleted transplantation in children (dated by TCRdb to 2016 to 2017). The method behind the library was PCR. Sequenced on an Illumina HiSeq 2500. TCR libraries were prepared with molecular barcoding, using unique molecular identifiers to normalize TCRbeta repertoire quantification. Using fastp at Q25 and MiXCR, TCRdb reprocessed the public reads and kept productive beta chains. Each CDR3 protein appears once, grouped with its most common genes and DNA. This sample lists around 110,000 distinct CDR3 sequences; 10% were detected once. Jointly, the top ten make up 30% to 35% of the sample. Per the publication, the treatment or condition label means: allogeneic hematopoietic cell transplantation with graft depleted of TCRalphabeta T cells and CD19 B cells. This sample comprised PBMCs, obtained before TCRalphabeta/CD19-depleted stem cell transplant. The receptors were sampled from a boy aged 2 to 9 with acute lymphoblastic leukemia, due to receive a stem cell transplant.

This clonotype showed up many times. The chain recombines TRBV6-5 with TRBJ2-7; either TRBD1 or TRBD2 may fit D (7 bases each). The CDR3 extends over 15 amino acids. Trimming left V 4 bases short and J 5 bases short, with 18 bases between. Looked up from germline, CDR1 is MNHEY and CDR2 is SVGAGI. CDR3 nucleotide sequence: TGTGCCAGCAGTTCCCCATCAGGGGGGGTGGACGAGCAGTACTTC. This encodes CASSSPSGGVDEQYF.

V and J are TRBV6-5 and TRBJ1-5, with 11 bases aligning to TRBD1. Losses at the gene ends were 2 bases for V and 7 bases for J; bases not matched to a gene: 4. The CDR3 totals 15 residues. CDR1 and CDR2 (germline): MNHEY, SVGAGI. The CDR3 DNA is TGTGCCAGCAGTTACGGGGGACAGGGGGAACAGCCCCAGCATTTT. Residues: CASSYGGQGEQPQHF.

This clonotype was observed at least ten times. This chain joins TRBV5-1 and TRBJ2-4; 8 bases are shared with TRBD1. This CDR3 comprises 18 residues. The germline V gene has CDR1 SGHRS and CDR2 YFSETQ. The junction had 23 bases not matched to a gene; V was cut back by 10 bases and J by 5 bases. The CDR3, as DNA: TGCGCCCCAAGCAGCCCTGGTAGGGCAGAACAGGGGGAAAACATTCAGTACTTC. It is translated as CAPSSPGRAEQGENIQYF. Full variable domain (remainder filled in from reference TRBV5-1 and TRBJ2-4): KAGVTQTPRYLIKTRGQQVTLSCSPISGHRSVSWYQQTPGQGLQFLFEYFSETQRNKGNFPGRFSGRQFSNSRSEMNVSTLELGDSALYLCAPSSPGRAEQGENIQYFGAGTRLSVL.

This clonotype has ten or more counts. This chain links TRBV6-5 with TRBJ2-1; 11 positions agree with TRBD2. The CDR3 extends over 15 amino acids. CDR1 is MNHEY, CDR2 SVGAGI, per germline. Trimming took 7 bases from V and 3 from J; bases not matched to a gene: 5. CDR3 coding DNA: TGTGCCAGCACCCCTAGCGGGAGGAACTACAATGAGCAGTTCTTC. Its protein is CASTPSGRNYNEQFF.

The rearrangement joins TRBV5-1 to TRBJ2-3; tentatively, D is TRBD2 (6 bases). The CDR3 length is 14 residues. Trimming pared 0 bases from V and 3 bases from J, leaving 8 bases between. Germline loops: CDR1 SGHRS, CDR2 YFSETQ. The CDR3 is CASSLAGETDTQYF. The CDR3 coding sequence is TGCGCCAGCAGCTTGGCGGGAGAAACAGATACGCAGTATTTT.

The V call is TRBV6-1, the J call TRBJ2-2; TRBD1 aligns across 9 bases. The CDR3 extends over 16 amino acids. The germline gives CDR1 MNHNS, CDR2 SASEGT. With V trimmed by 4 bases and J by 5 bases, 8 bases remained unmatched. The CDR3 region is CASSGRQGVDTGELFF. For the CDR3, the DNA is TGTGCCAGCAGTGGAAGACAGGGGGTCGATACCGGGGAGCTGTTTTTT.

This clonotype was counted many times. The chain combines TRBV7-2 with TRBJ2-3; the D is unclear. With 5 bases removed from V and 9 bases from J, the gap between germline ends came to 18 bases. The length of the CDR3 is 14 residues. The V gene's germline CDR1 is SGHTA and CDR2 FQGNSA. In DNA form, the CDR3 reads TGTGCCAGCAGCCCCGCATTAGAGATTAGGACGCAGTATTTT. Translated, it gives CASSPALEIRTQYF. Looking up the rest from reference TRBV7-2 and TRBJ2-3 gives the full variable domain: GAGVSQSPSNKVTEKGKDVELRCDPISGHTALYWYRQSLGQGLEFLIYFQGNSAPDKSGLPSDRFSAERTGGSVSTLTIQRTQQEDSAVYLCASSPALEIRTQYFGPGTRLTVL.

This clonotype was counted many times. The CDR3 bases are TGTGCCAGCAGTAGAGCTAGCCCCCACGAGCAGTACTTC. Translated, it gives CASSRASPHEQYF. J is TRBJ2-7 and V is TRBV12-3 or TRBV12-4, with D perhaps TRBD2 (5 bases). The CDR3 totals 13 residues. Trimming removed 5 bases from V and 5 bases from J, with 13 bases in between.

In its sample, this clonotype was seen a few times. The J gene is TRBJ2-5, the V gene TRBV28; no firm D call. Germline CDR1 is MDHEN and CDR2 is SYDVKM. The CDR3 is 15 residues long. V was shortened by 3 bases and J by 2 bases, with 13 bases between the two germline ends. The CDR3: CASSFRVSLQETQYF. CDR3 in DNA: TGTGCCAGCAGTTTTCGAGTATCATTACAAGAGACCCAGTACTTC.

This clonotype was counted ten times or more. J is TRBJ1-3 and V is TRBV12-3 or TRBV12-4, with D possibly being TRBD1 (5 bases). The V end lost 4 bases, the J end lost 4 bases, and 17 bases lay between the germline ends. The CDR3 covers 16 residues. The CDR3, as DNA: TGTGCCAGCAGTTCCACTGGGGCAGCCGACGGAAACACCATATATTTT. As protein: CASSSTGAADGNTIYF.

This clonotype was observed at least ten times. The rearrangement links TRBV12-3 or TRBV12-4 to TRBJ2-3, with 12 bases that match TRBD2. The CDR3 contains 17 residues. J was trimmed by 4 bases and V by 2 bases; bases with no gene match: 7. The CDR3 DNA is TGTGCCAGCAGTTTACGGTCTAGCGGGAGGGTGGCAGATACGCAGTATTTT. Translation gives CASSLRSSGRVADTQYF.

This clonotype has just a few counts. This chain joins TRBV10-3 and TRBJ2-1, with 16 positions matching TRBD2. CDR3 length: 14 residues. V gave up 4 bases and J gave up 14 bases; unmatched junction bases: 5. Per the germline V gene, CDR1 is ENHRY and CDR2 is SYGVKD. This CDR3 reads CAISVGLAGGPEFF. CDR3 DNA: TGTGCCATCAGTGTGGGACTAGCGGGAGGGCCTGAGTTCTTC.

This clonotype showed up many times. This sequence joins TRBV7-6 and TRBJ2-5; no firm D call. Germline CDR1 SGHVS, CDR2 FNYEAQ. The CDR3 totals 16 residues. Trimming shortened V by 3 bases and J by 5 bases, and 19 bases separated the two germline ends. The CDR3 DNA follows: TGTGCCAGCAGCTTGTCAACTCAGGTCCTGGCGGAGACCCAGTACTTC. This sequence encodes CASSLSTQVLAETQYF. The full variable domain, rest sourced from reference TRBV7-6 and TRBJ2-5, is GAGVSQSPRYKVTKRGQDVALRCDPISGHVSLYWYRQALGQGPEFLTYFNYEAQQDKSGLPNDRFSAERPEGSISTLTIQRTEQRDSAMYRCASSLSTQVLAETQYFGPGTRLLVL.

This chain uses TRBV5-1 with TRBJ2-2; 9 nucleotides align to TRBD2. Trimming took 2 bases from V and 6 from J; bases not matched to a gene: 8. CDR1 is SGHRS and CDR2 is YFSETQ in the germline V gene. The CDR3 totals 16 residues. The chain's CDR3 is CASSFRTSVDPGELFF. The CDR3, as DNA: TGCGCCAGCAGCTTCAGGACTAGCGTGGATCCCGGGGAGCTGTTTTTT.

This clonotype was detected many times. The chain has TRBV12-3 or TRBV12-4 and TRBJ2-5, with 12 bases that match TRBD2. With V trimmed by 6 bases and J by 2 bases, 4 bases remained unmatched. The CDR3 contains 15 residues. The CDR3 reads CASSRLAGVQETQYF. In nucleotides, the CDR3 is TGTGCCAGCAGCCGACTAGCGGGGGTTCAAGAGACCCAGTACTTC.

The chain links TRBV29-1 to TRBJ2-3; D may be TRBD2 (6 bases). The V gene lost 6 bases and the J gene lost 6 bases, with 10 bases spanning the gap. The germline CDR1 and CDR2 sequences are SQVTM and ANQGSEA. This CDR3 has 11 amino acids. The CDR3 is CSVRLGDTQYF. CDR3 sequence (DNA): TGCAGCGTCCGACTAGGGGATACGCAGTATTTT.

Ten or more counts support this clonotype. CDR3 sequence: CSARFLGLAGSYNEQFF. The CDR3 region has the DNA TGCAGTGCTAGATTCCTCGGACTAGCGGGTTCCTACAATGAGCAGTTCTTC. V is TRBV20-1 and J is TRBJ2-1; 11 bases map to TRBD2. The CDR3 runs to 17 residues. Germline V lookup: CDR1 DFQATT, CDR2 SNEGSKA (reference sequence). V lost 2 bases and J lost 1; bases outside the gene matches: 7.

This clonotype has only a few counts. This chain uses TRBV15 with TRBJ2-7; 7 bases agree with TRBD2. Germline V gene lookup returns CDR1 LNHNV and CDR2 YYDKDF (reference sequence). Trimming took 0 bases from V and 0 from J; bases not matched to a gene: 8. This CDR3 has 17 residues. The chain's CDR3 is CATSREAGITSSYEQYF. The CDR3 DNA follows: TGTGCCACCAGCAGAGAAGCGGGGATAACGAGCTCCTACGAGCAGTACTTC. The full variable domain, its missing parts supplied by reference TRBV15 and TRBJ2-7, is DAMVIQNPRYQVTQFGKPVTLSCSQTLNHNVMYWYQQKSSQAPKLLFHYYDKDFNNEADTPDNFQSRRPNTSFCFLDIRSPGLGDTAMYLCATSREAGITSSYEQYFGPGTRLTVT.

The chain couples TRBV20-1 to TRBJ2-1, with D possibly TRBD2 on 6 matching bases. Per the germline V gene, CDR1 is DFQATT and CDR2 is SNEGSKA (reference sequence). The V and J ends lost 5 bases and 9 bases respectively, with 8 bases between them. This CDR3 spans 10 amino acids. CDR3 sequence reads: CSASGGEQFF. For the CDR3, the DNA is TGCAGTGCTTCCGGGGGTGAGCAGTTCTTC.

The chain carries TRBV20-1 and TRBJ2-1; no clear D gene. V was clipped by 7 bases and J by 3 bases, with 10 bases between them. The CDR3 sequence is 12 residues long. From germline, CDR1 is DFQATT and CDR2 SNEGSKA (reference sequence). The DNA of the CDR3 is TGCAGTGGATCCCTAATCTACAATGAGCAGTTCTTC. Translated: CSGSLIYNEQFF.

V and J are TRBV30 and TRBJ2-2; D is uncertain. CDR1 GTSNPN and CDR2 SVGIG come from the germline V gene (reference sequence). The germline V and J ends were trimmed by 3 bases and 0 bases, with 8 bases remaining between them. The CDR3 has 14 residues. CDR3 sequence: CAWRWSANTGELFF. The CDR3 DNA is TGTGCCTGGAGGTGGAGTGCGAACACCGGGGAGCTGTTTTTT.

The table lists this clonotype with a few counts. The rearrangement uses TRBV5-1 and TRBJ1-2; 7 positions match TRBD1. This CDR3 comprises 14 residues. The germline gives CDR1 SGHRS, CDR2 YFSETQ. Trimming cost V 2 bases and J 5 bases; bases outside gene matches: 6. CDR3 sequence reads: CASSFRTTGYGYTF. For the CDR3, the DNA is TGCGCCAGCAGCTTTCGTACGACAGGGTATGGCTACACCTTC. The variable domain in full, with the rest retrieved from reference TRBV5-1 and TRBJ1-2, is KAGVTQTPRYLIKTRGQQVTLSCSPISGHRSVSWYQQTPGQGLQFLFEYFSETQRNKGNFPGRFSGRQFSNSRSEMNVSTLELGDSALYLCASSFRTTGYGYTFGSGTRLTVV.

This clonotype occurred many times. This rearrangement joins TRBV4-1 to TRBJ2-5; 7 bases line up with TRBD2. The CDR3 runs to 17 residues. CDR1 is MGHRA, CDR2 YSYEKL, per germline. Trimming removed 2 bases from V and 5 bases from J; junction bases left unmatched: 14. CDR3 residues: CASSQTQGGAAGETQYF. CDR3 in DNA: TGCGCCAGCAGCCAAACCCAGGGAGGGGCGGCTGGCGAGACCCAGTACTTC.

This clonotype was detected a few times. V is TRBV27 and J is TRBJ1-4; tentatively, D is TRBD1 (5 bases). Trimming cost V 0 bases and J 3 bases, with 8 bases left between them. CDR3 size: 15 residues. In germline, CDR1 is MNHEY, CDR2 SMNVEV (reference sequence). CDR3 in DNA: TGTGCCAGCAGTTTATCCGCCAGGGCTAATGAAAAACTGTTTTTT. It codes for CASSLSARANEKLFF.